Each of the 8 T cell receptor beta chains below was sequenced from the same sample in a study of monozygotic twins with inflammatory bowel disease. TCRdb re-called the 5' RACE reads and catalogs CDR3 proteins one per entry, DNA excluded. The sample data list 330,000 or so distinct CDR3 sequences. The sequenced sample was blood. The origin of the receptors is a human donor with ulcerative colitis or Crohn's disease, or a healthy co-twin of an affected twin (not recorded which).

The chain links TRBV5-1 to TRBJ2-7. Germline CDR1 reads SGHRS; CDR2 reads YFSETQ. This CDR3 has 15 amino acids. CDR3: CASSLVGGGPNEQYF.

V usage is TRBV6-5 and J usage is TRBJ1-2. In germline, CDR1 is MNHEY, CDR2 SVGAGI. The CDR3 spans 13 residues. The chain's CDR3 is CASRGSLNYGYTF.

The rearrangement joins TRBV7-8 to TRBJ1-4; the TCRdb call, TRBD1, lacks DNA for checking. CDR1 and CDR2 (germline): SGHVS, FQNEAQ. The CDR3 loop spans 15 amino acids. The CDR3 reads CASSSYRGQNEKLFF.

The CDR3 here is CASSLISGQGSETQYF. The rearrangement joins TRBV5-6 to TRBJ2-5; lacking DNA, the TRBD1 call made by TCRdb goes unchecked. The germline V gene encodes CDR1 SGHDT and CDR2 YYEEEE. The CDR3 has 16 residues.

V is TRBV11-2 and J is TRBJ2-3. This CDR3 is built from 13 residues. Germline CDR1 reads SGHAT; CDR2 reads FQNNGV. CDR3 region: CASSMSTVYTQYF.

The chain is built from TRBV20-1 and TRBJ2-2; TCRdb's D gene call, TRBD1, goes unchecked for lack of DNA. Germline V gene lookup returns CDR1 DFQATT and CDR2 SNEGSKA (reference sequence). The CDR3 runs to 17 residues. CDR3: CSARYPGTGGATGELFF.

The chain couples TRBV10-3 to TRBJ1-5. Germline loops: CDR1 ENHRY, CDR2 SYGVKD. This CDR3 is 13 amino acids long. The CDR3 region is CAISDQVNQPQHF.

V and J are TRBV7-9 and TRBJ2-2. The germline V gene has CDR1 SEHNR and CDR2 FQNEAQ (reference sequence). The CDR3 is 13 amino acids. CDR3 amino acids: CASSLAQTGELFF. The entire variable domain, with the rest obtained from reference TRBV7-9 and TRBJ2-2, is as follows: DTGVSQNPRHKITKRGQNVTFRCDPISEHNRLYWYRQTLGQGPEFLTYFQNEAQLEKSRLLSDRFSAERPKGSFSTLEIQRTEQGDSAMYLCASSLAQTGELFFGEGSRLTVL.